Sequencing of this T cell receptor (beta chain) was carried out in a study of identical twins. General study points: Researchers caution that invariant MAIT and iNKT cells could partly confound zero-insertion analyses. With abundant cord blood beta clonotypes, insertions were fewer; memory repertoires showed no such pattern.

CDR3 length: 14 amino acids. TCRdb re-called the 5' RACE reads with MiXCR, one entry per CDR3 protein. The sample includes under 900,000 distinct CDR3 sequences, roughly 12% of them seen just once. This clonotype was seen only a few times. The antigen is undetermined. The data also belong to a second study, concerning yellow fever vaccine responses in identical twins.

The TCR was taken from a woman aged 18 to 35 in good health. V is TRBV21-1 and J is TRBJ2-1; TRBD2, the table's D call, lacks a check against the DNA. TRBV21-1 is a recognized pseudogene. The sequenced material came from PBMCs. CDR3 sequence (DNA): TGTGCCAGCAGCAATTCCCTAGCCACCGGTGAGCAGTTCTTC. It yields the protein CASSNSLATGEQFF.